This T cell receptor beta chain is drawn from a study of cytomegalovirus exposure and HLA in healthy donors. Overall study findings and caveats: A later analysis, which compared TCR beta chains of equal frequency, found the HLA-associated ones more clonally expanded.

This CDR3 contains 15 residues. The V gene lost 4 bases and the J gene lost 1 base, with 13 bases spanning the gap. The germline gives CDR1 SEHNR, CDR2 FQNEAQ (reference sequence). This clone was found once. Its target is not known. Researchers ran the PCR with 60 Vbeta and 13 Jbeta primers. In the source study's methods: In a later analysis, some 80 million unique TCR beta chains included roughly 11 million shared by two or more donors. Here immunoSEQ multiplex PCR was the method, and the copy in TCRdb shows in-frame clones only, minus some. That table supplies the V and J calls and clone size; D and trimming were determined from the DNA. The data contain 100,000 to 150,000 clones, 60% to 80% of them seen just once; the ten biggest clones take up more than 2.5%.

The sequence derives from a woman aged 50 to 60 in good health and CMV-seronegative. This chain links TRBV7-9 with TRBJ1-2; tentative D call: TRBD1 (5 bases). Sequencing was performed on PBMCs. The CDR3 reads CASSSTGLNNYGYTF. The CDR3 DNA reads TGTGCCAGCAGCTCCACAGGTCTGAATAACTATGGCTACACCTTC.